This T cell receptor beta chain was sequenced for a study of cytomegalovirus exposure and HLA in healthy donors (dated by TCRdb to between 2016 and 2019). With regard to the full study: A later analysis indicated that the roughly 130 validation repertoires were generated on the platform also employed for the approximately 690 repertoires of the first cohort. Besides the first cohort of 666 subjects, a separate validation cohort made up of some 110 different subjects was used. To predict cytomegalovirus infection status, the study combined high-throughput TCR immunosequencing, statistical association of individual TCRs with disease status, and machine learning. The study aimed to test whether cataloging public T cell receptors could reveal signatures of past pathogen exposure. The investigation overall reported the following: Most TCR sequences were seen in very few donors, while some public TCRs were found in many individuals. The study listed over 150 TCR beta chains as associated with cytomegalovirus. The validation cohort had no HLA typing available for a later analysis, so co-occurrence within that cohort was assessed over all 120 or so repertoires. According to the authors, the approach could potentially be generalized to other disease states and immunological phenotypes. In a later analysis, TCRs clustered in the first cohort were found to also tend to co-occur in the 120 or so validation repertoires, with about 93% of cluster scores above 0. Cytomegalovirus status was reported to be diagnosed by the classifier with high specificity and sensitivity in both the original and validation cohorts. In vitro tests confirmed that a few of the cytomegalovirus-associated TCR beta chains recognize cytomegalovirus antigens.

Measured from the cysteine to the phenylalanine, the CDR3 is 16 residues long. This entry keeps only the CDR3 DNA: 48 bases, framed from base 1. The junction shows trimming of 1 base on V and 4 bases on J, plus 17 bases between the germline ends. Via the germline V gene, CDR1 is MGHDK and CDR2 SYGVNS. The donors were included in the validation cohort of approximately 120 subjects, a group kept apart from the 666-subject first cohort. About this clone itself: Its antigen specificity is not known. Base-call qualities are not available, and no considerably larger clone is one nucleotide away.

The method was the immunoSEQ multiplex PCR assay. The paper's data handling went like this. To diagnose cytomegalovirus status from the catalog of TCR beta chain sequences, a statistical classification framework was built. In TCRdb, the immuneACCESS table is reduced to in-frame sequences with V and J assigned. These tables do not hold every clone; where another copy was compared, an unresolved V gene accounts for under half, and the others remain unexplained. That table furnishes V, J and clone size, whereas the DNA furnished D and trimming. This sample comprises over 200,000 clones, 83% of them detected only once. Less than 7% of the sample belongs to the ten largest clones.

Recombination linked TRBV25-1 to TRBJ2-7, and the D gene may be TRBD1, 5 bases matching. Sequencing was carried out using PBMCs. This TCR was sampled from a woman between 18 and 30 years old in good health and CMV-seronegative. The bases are TGTGCCAGCAGTGAATCCGGAGAGTGGGGCCTTTACGAGCAGTACTTC. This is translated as CASSESGEWGLYEQYF.